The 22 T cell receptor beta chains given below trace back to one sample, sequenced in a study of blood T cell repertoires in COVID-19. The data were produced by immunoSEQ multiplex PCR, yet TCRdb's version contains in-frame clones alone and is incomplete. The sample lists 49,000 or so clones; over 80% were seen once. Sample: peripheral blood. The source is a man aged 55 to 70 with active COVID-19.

The CDR3 protein is CASSSTQGGNYNEQFF. The CDR3 DNA reads TGTGCCAGCAGCTCCACACAGGGGGGGAACTACAATGAGCAGTTCTTC. The chain uses TRBV11-1 and TRBJ2-1, with D perhaps matching TRBD1 (8 bases). Trimming took off 4 bases at V and 3 bases at J, with 16 bases between the two ends. The CDR3 runs 16 residues. Germline V gene data show CDR1 as SGHAT and CDR2 as FQDESV (reference sequence). Complete variable domain (other parts from reference TRBV11-1 and TRBJ2-1): EAEVAQSPRYKITEKSQAVAFWCDPISGHATLYWYRQILGQGPELLVQFQDESVVDDSQLPKDRFSAERLKGVDSTLKIQPAELGDSAMYLCASSSTQGGNYNEQFFGPGTRLTVL.

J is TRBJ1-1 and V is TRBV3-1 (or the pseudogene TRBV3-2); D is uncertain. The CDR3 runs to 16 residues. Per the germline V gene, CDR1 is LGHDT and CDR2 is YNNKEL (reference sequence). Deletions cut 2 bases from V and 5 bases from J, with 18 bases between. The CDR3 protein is CASSQNSKRLKTEAFF. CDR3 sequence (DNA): TGTGCCAGCAGCCAAAATTCAAAGCGCCTAAAAACTGAAGCTTTCTTT.

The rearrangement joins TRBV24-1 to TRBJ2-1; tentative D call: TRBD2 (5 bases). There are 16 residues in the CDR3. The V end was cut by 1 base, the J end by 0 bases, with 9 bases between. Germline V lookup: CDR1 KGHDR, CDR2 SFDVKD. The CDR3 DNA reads TGTGCCACCAGTGATTTTCGGGGTAGCTCCTACAATGAGCAGTTCTTC. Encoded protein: CATSDFRGSSYNEQFF.

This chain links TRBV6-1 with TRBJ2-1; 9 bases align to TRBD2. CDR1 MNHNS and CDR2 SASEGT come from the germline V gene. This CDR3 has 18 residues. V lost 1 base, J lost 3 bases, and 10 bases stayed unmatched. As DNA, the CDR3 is TGTGCCAGCAGTGAAGAGAGCGGGAGGCGGAGAGGCTACAATGAGCAGTTCTTC. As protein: CASSEESGRRRGYNEQFF.

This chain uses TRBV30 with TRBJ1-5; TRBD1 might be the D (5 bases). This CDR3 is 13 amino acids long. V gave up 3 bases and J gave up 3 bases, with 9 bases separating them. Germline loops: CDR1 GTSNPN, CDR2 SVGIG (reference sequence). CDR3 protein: CAWRSGVNQPQHF. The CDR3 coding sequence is TGTGCCTGGAGGTCGGGGGTCAATCAGCCCCAGCATTTT.

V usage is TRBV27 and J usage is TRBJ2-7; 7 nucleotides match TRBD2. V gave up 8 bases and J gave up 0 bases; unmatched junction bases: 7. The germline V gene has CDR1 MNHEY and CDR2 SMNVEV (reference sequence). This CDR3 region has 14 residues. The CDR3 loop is CASGSGASSYEQYF. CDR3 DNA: TGTGCCAGCGGGAGCGGGGCCAGCTCCTACGAGCAGTACTTC.

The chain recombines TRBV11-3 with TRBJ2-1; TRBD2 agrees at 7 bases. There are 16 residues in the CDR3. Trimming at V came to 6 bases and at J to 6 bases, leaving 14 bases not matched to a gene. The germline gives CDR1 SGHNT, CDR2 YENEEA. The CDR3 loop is CASRGPTSFLSNEQFF. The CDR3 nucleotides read TGTGCCAGCAGGGGACCGACTAGCTTTTTATCCAATGAGCAGTTCTTC.

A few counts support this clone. In DNA form, the CDR3 reads TGTGCCAGCAGGTCCGACAGGGGGAGAAACAATGAGCAGTTCTTC. Translation gives CASRSDRGRNNEQFF. The chain has TRBV27 and TRBJ2-1; TRBD1 aligns across 9 bases. Germline lookup yields CDR1 MNHEY and CDR2 SMNVEV (reference sequence). After removal of 6 bases from V and 5 bases from J, the junction contained 8 bases not matched to a gene. The CDR3 sequence is 15 residues long.

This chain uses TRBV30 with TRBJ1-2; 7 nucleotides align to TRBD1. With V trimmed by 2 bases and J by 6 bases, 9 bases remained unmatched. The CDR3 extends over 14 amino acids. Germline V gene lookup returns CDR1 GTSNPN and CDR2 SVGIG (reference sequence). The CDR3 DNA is TGTGCCTGGAGTTCTAACAGGGGCAAAAATGGCTACACCTTC. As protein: CAWSSNRGKNGYTF. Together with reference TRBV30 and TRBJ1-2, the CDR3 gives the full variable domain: SQTIHQWPATLVQPVGSPLSLECTVEGTSNPNLYWYRQAAGRGLQLLFYSVGIGQISSEVPQNLSASRPQDRQFILSSKKLLLSDSGFYLCAWSSNRGKNGYTFGSGTRLTVV.

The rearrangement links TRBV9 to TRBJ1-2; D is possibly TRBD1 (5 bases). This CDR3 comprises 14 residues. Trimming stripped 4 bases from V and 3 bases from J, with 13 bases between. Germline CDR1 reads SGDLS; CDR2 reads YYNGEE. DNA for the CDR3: TGTGCCAGCAGCCTCTCGACAGCTCACTATGGCTACACCTTC. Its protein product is CASSLSTAHYGYTF.

The CDR3 sequence is CASSDRSRGGLEAFF. The CDR3 bases are TGTGCCAGCAGTGACAGAAGCAGGGGCGGACTCGAAGCTTTCTTT. The chain employs TRBV6-1 and TRBJ1-1, with a possible D match to TRBD1 (6 bases). CDR1 and CDR2 (germline): MNHNS, SASEGT. The CDR3 has 15 amino acids. V lost 3 bases and J lost 8, with 19 bases in between.

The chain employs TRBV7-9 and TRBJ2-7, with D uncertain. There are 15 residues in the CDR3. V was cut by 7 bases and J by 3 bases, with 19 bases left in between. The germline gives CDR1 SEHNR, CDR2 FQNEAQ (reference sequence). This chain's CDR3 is CASNPTERPLYEQYF. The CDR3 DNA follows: TGTGCCAGCAACCCAACTGAGAGGCCCCTCTACGAGCAGTACTTC.

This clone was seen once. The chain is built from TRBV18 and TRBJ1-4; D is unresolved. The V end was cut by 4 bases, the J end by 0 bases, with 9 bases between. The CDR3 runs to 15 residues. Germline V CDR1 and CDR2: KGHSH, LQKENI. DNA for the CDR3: TGTGCCAGCTCACAGCGGAAATCAACTAATGAAAAACTGTTTTTT. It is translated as CASSQRKSTNEKLFF.

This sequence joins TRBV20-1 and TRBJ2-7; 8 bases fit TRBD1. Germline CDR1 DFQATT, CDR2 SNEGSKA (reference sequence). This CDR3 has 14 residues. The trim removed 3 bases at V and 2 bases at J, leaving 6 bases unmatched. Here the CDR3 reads CSASKTGAPYEQYF. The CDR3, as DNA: TGCAGTGCTAGTAAGACAGGGGCTCCCTACGAGCAGTACTTC.

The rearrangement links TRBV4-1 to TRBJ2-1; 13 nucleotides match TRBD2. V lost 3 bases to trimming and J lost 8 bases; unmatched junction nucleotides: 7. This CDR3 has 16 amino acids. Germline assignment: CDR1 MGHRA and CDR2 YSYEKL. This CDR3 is CASSQTLAGGLYEQFF. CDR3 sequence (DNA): TGCGCCAGCAGCCAGACACTAGCGGGGGGGCTCTATGAGCAGTTCTTC.

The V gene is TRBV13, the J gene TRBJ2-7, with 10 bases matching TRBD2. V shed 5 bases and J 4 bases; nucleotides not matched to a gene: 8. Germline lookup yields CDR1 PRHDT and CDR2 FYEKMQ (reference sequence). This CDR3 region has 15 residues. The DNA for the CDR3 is TGTGCCAGCAGCCTCTCCGGGACTAGCGATTACGAGCAGTACTTC. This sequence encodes CASSLSGTSDYEQYF.

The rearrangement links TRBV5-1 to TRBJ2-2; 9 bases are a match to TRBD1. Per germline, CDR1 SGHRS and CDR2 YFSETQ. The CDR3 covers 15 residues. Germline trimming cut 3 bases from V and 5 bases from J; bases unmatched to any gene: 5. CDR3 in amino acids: CASSSGGTGTGELFF. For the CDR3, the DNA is TGCGCCAGCAGCTCAGGGGGGACAGGGACCGGGGAGCTGTTTTTT.

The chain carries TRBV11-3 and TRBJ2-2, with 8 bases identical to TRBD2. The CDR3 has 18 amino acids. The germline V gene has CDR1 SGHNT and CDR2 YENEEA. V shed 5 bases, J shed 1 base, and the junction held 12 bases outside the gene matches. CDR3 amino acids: CASSRGVAGTLNTGELFF. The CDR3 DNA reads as TGTGCCAGCAGCAGAGGGGTAGCGGGGACCCTGAACACCGGGGAGCTGTTTTTT.

CDR3 DNA: TGCGCCAGCAGCTCCACTCCAGGGGGCTCGGGCGGGGAGCTGTTTTTT. The encoded protein is CASSSTPGGSGGELFF. The V and J genes are TRBV5-1 and TRBJ2-2; 8 positions agree with TRBD1. J was trimmed by 7 bases and V by 3 bases; bases with no gene match: 11. Germline values: CDR1 SGHRS, CDR2 YFSETQ. CDR3 length equals 16 residues.

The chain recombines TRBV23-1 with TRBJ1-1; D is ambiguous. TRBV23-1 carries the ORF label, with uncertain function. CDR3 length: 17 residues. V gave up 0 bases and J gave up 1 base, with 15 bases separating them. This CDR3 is CASSQSEQRRGNTEAFF. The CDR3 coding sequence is TGCGCCAGCAGTCAATCAGAACAACGACGGGGGAACACTGAAGCTTTCTTT.

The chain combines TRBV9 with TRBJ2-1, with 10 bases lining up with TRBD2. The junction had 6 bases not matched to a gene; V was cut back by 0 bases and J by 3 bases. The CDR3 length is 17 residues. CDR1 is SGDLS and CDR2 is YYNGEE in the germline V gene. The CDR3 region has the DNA TGTGCCAGCAGCGTAGTCGCTAGCGGGGGACTCTACAATGAGCAGTTCTTC. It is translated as CASSVVASGGLYNEQFF.

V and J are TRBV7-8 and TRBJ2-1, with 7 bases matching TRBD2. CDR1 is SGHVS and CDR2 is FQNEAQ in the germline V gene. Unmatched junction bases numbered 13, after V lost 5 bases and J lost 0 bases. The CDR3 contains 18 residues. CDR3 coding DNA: TGTGCCAGCAGCCCCACGGGCGGGAGCCCCAGCTCCTACAATGAGCAGTTCTTC. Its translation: CASSPTGGSPSSYNEQFF.